This T cell receptor (beta chain) was recovered during a study of prognosis after radiotherapy for stage I lung cancer. Study-wide points: In patients with versus without metastases, TRBV and TRBJ gene usage reportedly differed. The question of whether the expanded TCR clones were tumor-specific was not determined.

Genomic DNA was the source, and TCR beta CDR3 was amplified from it by two-round multiplex PCR. Initially, in first-round PCR, primers specific to each TRBV and TRBJ gene were used. TCRdb re-analysed the multiplex PCR reads in MiXCR, keeping a single row per CDR3 protein. The table lists nearly 25,000 distinct CDR3 sequences, about 37% of them singletons. Peripheral blood, in roughly 6.4-milliliter volumes, was drawn at each of two time points. This clonotype was recorded many times. The target antigen is unknown. Germline V gene lookup returns CDR1 SGHNT and CDR2 YENEEA. The CDR3 length is 14 residues. Trimming removed 4 bases from V and 2 bases from J, with 11 bases in between.

Sequences were derived from PBMCs, sampled before or after stereotactic body radiation therapy (not recorded which). The rearrangement links TRBV11-3 to TRBJ1-2; a possible D gene is TRBD1 (5 bases). This clonotype was obtained from a donor over 45 with non-small cell lung cancer. The CDR3 DNA is TGTGCCAGCAGCTCCGGGGGGGGGAACTATGGCTACACCTTC. Its protein is CASSSGGGNYGYTF.